This T cell receptor (beta chain) is from a study of T cells in Graves' hyperthyroidism and ophthalmopathy. Study-level points and caveats: In blood, most of the thyroid clonotypes expanded above 0.001 were also present. Ophthalmopathy was told apart from stable hyperthyroidism by a 13 V-J model.

As concerns this clonotype: What it binds is not known.

TCR beta CDR3 regions were amplified from RNA transcripts. Researchers ran a first-round RT-PCR on the TCR CDR3 using the HTBI primer set. From the multiplex PCR reads, TCRdb called clonotypes with MiXCR, one entry per CDR3 protein. Here the sample spans over 500,000 distinct CDR3 sequences, about 15% being singletons. Trimming shortened V by 2 bases and J by 11 bases, and 15 bases separated the two germline ends. The CDR3 extends over 13 amino acids. Germline loops: CDR1 MDHEN, CDR2 SYDVKM. A Clinical Activity Score of at least 3, a NOSPECS grade of at least 4 and a duration under 3 months were recorded in the ophthalmopathy patients. Extraction of PBMCs used 10 ml of fresh peripheral blood.

This rearrangement joins TRBV28 to TRBJ1-1; possibly TRBD1 for D (5 bases). This clonotype was obtained from a woman between 18 and 29 years old with Graves' ophthalmopathy. The sequenced material came from blood. The DNA of the CDR3 is TGTGCCAGCAGTTTAATTGTGGGGGGTTCGGCTTTCTTT. It encodes CASSLIVGGSAFF.